Below, one TCR beta chain is given with its context. Its target is not known. The data are from a study of vaccination effects on CD4 cells after COVID-19. Before sequencing, viral peptide pools were used by the ViraFEST assay to expand antigen-specific CD4+ T cells. At the end of less than 12 days of culture, CD4+ T cells were isolated. Participants each got two BNT162b2 or mRNA-1273 vaccine doses. Nucleocapsid antibodies stayed negative before and after vaccination, showing no earlier SARS-CoV-2 infection. Trimming took off 0 bases at V and 0 bases at J, with 10 bases between the two ends. The CDR3 length is 17 residues. CDR1 and CDR2 from the germline V gene are SGHRS and YFSETQ. Some clones are missing from TCRdb's copy, which holds only in-frame ones; the method was immunoSEQ multiplex PCR. Seen here are nearly 30,000 clones, 74% observed once, and the top ten hold roughly a sixth.

The sample consisted of CD4+ T cells from PBMCs cultured with HCoV-OC43 spike peptides, taken after COVID-19 vaccination. Subset given: HCoV-OC43 spike overlapping peptide pool stimulation. This receptor was taken from a human donor who received a COVID-19 vaccine. This chain connects TRBV5-1 to TRBJ2-6, with D tentatively TRBD1 (5 bases). In DNA, the CDR3 is TGCGCCAGCAGCTTGGCCTGGGGCAACTCTGGGGCCAACGTCCTGACTTTC. It translates to CASSLAWGNSGANVLTF.